A single sample gave rise to the 28 T cell receptor beta chains below, sequenced in a study of T cells in Graves' hyperthyroidism and ophthalmopathy. Amplification yielded TCR beta CDR3 regions, with RNA transcripts as the source. Primed by the HTBI set, a first-round RT-PCR was run on the TCR CDR3. TCRdb fed the multiplex PCR reads into MiXCR, producing one record per CDR3 protein. The data show 530,000 or so distinct CDR3 sequences, approximately 25% seen once. Sequenced sample: blood. The receptors come from a woman younger than 45 with Graves' ophthalmopathy.

This clonotype was counted only a few times. V and J are TRBV7-9 and TRBJ2-2; D is ambiguous. The CDR3 sequence is 15 residues long. The V and J ends lost 1 base and 5 bases respectively, with 11 bases between them. Germline V CDR1 and CDR2: SEHNR, FQNEAQ (reference sequence). DNA for the CDR3: TGTGCCAGCAGCTTAGACGGAATAGAGACCGGGGAGCTGTTTTTT. Encoded protein: CASSLDGIETGELFF.

This clonotype was observed at least ten times. V is TRBV27 and J is TRBJ1-1; D is perhaps TRBD1 (5 bases). CDR3 length: 13 residues. Trimming pared 5 bases from V and 8 bases from J, leaving 15 bases between. Germline V gene lookup returns CDR1 MNHEY and CDR2 SMNVEV (reference sequence). The CDR3 sequence is CASSIRDGIEAFF. The CDR3 nucleotides are TGTGCCAGCAGTATCCGGGACGGGATCGAAGCTTTCTTT.

Notes on this clonotype: An end of the junction differs from the germline gene, which may be a read error. V is TRBV10-3 and J is TRBJ2-7; 7 nucleotides match TRBD1. The length of the CDR3 is 18 residues. Germline CDR1 and CDR2: ENHRY and SYGVKD. DNA of the CDR3: TGTGCCATCAGTGAGTCAAGGTCCAGGAGACAGGGAGTCTACGAGCAGTGCTTC. This sequence encodes CAISESRSRRQGVYEQCF.

The chain couples TRBV5-1 to TRBJ2-7; TRBD1 aligns across 7 bases. V dropped 4 bases and J dropped 2; count of bases not matched to a gene: 9. CDR3 length: 15 amino acids. Germline assignment: CDR1 SGHRS and CDR2 YFSETQ. The CDR3 spells CASSPDRTPAYEQYF. CDR3 DNA: TGCGCCAGCAGCCCGGACAGGACCCCTGCCTACGAGCAGTACTTC.

The J gene is TRBJ1-1, the V gene TRBV7-9; weak D call: TRBD1 (5 bases). Germline loops: CDR1 SEHNR, CDR2 FQNEAQ (reference sequence). Trimming removed 0 bases at V and 3 bases at J, with 8 bases between. This CDR3 is built from 14 residues. The CDR3 loop is CASSLAGGHTEAFF. CDR3 sequence (DNA): TGTGCCAGCAGCTTAGCCGGGGGTCACACTGAAGCTTTCTTT.

Ten or more counts support this clonotype. This chain links TRBV12-3 or TRBV12-4 with TRBJ1-2; 7 nucleotides line up with TRBD1. This CDR3 is 13 amino acids long. V dropped 6 bases and J dropped 5; count of bases not matched to a gene: 6. The CDR3: CASSPAGGYGYTF. As DNA, the CDR3 is TGTGCCAGCAGCCCTGCAGGGGGGTATGGCTACACCTTC.

This clonotype was observed at least ten times. The CDR3 DNA sequence: TGCAGTGCTAGAGGATGGGGGGGGGAGAACACTGAAGCTTTCTTT. It yields the protein CSARGWGGENTEAFF. This chain links TRBV20-1 with TRBJ1-1; possible D gene TRBD1, 5 bases. Trimming cost V 1 base and J 1 base, with 13 bases left between them. The CDR3 sequence is 15 residues long. The germline V gene encodes CDR1 DFQATT and CDR2 SNEGSKA (reference sequence).

In this sample, this clonotype turned up many times. This chain connects TRBV20-1 to TRBJ2-2; TRBD1 aligns across 11 bases. The CDR3 runs to 14 residues. After removal of 3 bases from V and 7 bases from J, the junction contained 4 bases not matched to a gene. Germline values: CDR1 DFQATT, CDR2 SNEGSKA (reference sequence). CDR3 amino acids: CSARRTGGFGELFF. CDR3 DNA: TGCAGTGCTAGGAGGACAGGGGGCTTCGGGGAGCTGTTTTTT.

This clonotype was found many times. The CDR3, as DNA: TGCAGTGCCATACCGGGACAGGTCACGGAGACCCAGTACTTC. This gives the protein CSAIPGQVTETQYF. The chain recombines TRBV20-1 with TRBJ2-5, with TRBD1 identical over 8 bases. The CDR3 extends over 14 amino acids. Germline CDR1 DFQATT, CDR2 SNEGSKA (reference sequence). V shed 6 bases, J shed 5 bases, and the junction held 11 bases outside the gene matches.

This clonotype was picked up many times. The chain carries TRBV27 and TRBJ2-2; D unresolved. Trimming left V 7 bases short and J 5 bases short, with 11 bases between. From germline, CDR1 is MNHEY and CDR2 SMNVEV (reference sequence). CDR3 length: 13 residues. The CDR3 sequence: CASTILGTGELFF. CDR3 nucleotide sequence: TGTGCCAGCACCATACTTGGAACCGGGGAGCTGTTTTTT.

This clonotype appeared many times. The rearrangement uses TRBV6-5 and TRBJ2-7, with TRBD2 matching over 13 bases. This CDR3 region has 14 residues. Germline CDR1 and CDR2: MNHEY and SVGAGI. Germline trimming cut 6 bases from V and 2 bases from J; bases unmatched to any gene: 1. This chain's CDR3 is CASRGLAGAYEQYF. The CDR3 region has the DNA TGTGCCAGCAGAGGACTAGCGGGAGCCTACGAGCAGTACTTC.

The V call is TRBV6-1, the J call TRBJ2-5; tentatively, D is TRBD2 (6 bases). Germline-derived CDR1 and CDR2 are MNHNS and SASEGT. The V gene lost 6 bases and the J gene lost 2 bases, with 13 bases spanning the gap. The length of the CDR3 is 14 residues. CDR3 nucleotides: TGTGCCAGCAGGACGCGGGACCAACAAGAGACCCAGTACTTC. This encodes CASRTRDQQETQYF.

This clonotype was seen many times. The chain uses TRBV19 and TRBJ1-1; D is undetermined. The CDR3 length is 12 residues. Germline CDR1 LNHDA, CDR2 SQIVND (reference sequence). The V and J ends lost 8 bases and 0 bases respectively, with 7 bases between them. The CDR3 protein is CASSGMNTEAFF. The CDR3 nucleotides read TGTGCCAGTTCCGGGATGAACACTGAAGCTTTCTTT.

Ten or more counts support this clonotype. This chain links TRBV20-1 with TRBJ2-5, with D hard to call. The germline V and J ends were trimmed by 3 bases and 1 base, with 15 bases remaining between them. Germline V gene lookup returns CDR1 DFQATT and CDR2 SNEGSKA (reference sequence). This CDR3 is 15 amino acids long. CDR3 nucleotide sequence: TGCAGTGCTAGTTCCCCTAGAGGCACCCAAGAGACCCAGTACTTC. It specifies CSASSPRGTQETQYF.

Ten or more counts support this clonotype. The J gene is TRBJ1-5, the V gene TRBV19; 7 bases align to TRBD1. CDR1 and CDR2 from the germline V gene are LNHDA and SQIVND (reference sequence). The CDR3 is made up of 15 amino acids. V trimming: 4 bases; J trimming: 2 bases; junction bases outside the gene matches: 5. For the CDR3, the DNA is TGTGCCAGTAGTACCCCGGGACAGCGCAATCAGCCCCAGCATTTT. This codes for CASSTPGQRNQPQHF.

This clonotype was recorded at least ten times. This sequence joins TRBV19 and TRBJ2-7; D is perhaps TRBD2 (5 bases). There are 15 residues in the CDR3. V dropped 5 bases and J dropped 3 bases, with 17 bases sitting between them. CDR1 is LNHDA, CDR2 SQIVND, per germline (reference sequence). In DNA form, the CDR3 reads TGTGCCAGTAGTTCGAGTCGGACTGTCGACTACGAGCAGTACTTC. It specifies CASSSSRTVDYEQYF.

The rearrangement uses TRBV14 and TRBJ2-7; the D call may be TRBD1 or TRBD2 (5 bases each). V lost 5 bases to trimming and J lost 2 bases, with 13 bases between them. Germline V gives CDR1 SGHDN, CDR2 FVKESK. The CDR3 extends over 14 amino acids. The chain's CDR3 is CASSSGRTTYEQYF. In DNA, the CDR3 is TGTGCCAGCAGCTCGGGACGGACAACCTACGAGCAGTACTTC.

This clonotype showed up many times. DNA for the CDR3: TGTGCCAGCAGCTTAAAGCGGGACGAGCAGTACTTC. Amino acid sequence: CASSLKRDEQYF. V gene TRBV11-1 combines with J gene TRBJ2-7, with D perhaps matching TRBD2 (6 bases). Per the germline V gene, CDR1 is SGHAT and CDR2 is FQDESV (reference sequence). The CDR3 is 12 residues long. Trimming took off 2 bases at V and 5 bases at J, with 7 bases between the two ends.

The chain uses TRBV6-1 and TRBJ1-2, with D possibly matching TRBD1 (5 bases). The V gene lost 6 bases and the J gene lost 4 bases, with 15 bases spanning the gap. The CDR3 has 14 residues. Germline V lookup: CDR1 MNHNS, CDR2 SASEGT. The CDR3: CASRGSAGTYGYTF. CDR3 nucleotides: TGTGCCAGCAGGGGGTCGGCAGGGACCTATGGCTACACCTTC.

This clonotype has ten or more counts. This chain uses TRBV9 with TRBJ2-2; D gene unclear. Trimming took off 0 bases at V and 1 base at J, with 7 bases between the two ends. Germline CDR1 and CDR2: SGDLS and YYNGEE. The CDR3 sequence is 15 residues long. The DNA for the CDR3 is TGTGCCAGCAGCGTAGTTCCCGAGAACACCGGGGAGCTGTTTTTT. Translated: CASSVVPENTGELFF.

This clonotype was picked up many times. This sequence joins TRBV5-1 and TRBJ1-1; D is possibly TRBD1 (5 bases). Trimming removed 0 bases at V and 1 base at J, with 13 bases between. The CDR3 is 16 amino acids. Germline CDR1 reads SGHRS; CDR2 reads YFSETQ. Written as DNA, the CDR3 is TGCGCCAGCAGCTTGGCCGGCCAGGGTTCGAACACTGAAGCTTTCTTT. It encodes CASSLAGQGSNTEAFF.

Notes on this clonotype: This may arise from a read error, as a much more abundant clone is one base away. V usage is TRBV29-1 and J usage is TRBJ1-1; TRBD1 might be the D (5 bases). Germline CDR1 SQVTM, CDR2 ANQGSEA. The CDR3 contains 13 residues. CDR3 nucleotide sequence: TGCAGCGGAATAGGGGATTTGAACACTGAAGCTTGCTTT. This translates into CSGIGDLNTEACF.

The DNA of the CDR3 is TGTGCCAGCAGTTTCCCGGGACAGCTAGAGACCCAGTACTTC. This encodes CASSFPGQLETQYF. The V gene is TRBV12-3 or TRBV12-4, the J gene TRBJ2-5; 7 bases map to TRBD1. The CDR3 runs to 14 residues. Trimming removed 3 bases from V and 4 bases from J; junction bases left unmatched: 5.

This clonotype was counted many times. This sequence joins TRBV7-2 and TRBJ2-7; TRBD2 aligns across 7 bases. The CDR3 is made up of 14 amino acids. J was trimmed by 6 bases and V by 5 bases; bases with no gene match: 10. Germline V gene data show CDR1 as SGHTA and CDR2 as FQGNSA. CDR3 sequence reads: CASSLSGQGIEQYF. In DNA form, the CDR3 reads TGTGCCAGCAGCCTTAGCGGGCAGGGAATCGAGCAGTACTTC.

This sequence joins TRBV2 and TRBJ1-1; possible D gene TRBD1, 5 bases. The V and J ends lost 4 bases and 4 bases respectively, with 16 bases between them. Germline lookup yields CDR1 SNHLY and CDR2 FYNNEI. The CDR3 has 15 amino acids. CDR3 coding DNA: TGTGCCAGCAGTGCCCCTCGCGGTGGGGCCACTGAAGCTTTCTTT. It encodes CASSAPRGGATEAFF.

This clonotype was observed many times. The CDR3 DNA sequence: TGTGCCAGCGGACGACAGGGGGCGAACACTGAAGCTTTCTTT. It encodes CASGRQGANTEAFF. The V call is TRBV2, the J call TRBJ1-1; 10 bases agree with TRBD1. The CDR3 is 14 amino acids. Germline loops: CDR1 SNHLY, CDR2 FYNNEI. With V trimmed by 8 bases and J by 1 base, 4 bases remained unmatched.

This clonotype appeared a few times. This sequence joins TRBV6-2 or TRBV6-3 and TRBJ2-2; D is undetermined. V was shortened by 2 bases and J by 1 base, with 5 bases between the two germline ends. This CDR3 region has 14 residues. Per the germline V gene, CDR1 is MNHEY and CDR2 is SVGEGT. CDR3 bases: TGTGCCAGCAGTTACCTAAAGAACACCGGGGAGCTGTTTTTT. Translated, it gives CASSYLKNTGELFF.

The chain links TRBV6-1 to TRBJ2-6; D unclear. Germline lookup yields CDR1 MNHNS and CDR2 SASEGT. V gave up 7 bases and J gave up 0 bases, with 10 bases separating them. This CDR3 is built from 15 residues. In DNA form, the CDR3 reads TGTGCCAGCAAGCACGGAACCTCTGGGGCCAACGTCCTGACTTTC. Translation: CASKHGTSGANVLTF.